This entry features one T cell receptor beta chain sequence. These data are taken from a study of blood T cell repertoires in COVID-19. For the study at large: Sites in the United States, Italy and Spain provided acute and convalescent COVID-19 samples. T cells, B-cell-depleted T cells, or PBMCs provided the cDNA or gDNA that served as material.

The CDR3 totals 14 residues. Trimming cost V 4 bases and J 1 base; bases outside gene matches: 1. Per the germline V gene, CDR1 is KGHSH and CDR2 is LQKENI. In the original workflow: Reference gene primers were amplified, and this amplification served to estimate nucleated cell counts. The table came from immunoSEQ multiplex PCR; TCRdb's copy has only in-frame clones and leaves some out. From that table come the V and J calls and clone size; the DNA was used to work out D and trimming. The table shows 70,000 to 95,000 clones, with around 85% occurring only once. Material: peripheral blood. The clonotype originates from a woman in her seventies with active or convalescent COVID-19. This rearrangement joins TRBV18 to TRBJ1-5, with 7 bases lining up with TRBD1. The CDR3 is CASSQGASNQPQHF. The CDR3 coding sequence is TGTGCCAGCTCACAGGGGGCAAGCAATCAGCCCCAGCATTTT.